The T cell receptor beta chain under discussion was sequenced for a study of regulatory T cells in long-lasting Graves disease. Time point given: newly diagnosed GD, antithyroid drugs for less than 3 months. PBMC-extracted RNA yielded the TCR library. Each patient gave approximately 8.8 milliliters of EDTA-anticoagulated peripheral blood. Per the germline V gene, CDR1 is GTSNPN and CDR2 is SVGIG (reference sequence). Trimming took 5 bases from V and 2 from J, leaving 12 bases between them. The CDR3 is made up of 13 amino acids. This clonotype was detected many times. Combining iRepertoire HTBI primers with Arm-PCR of CDR3 regions, the authors built TCR beta libraries. TCRdb processed the multiplex PCR reads anew with MiXCR; each CDR3 protein has one entry. This sample has about 540,000 distinct CDR3 sequences, with approximately 13% found just once. The data also belong to a second study, concerning T cells in Graves' hyperthyroidism and ophthalmopathy. As that study records: Stability of Graves' hyperthyroidism was defined as absent ophthalmopathy progression within 18 months. Clinical symptoms, serum thyroxine and TRAb, thyroid ultrasound and orbital computed tomography together formed the diagnostic basis. During a first-round RT-PCR of the TCR CDR3, the HTBI primer set was used.

The specimen comprised peripheral blood mononuclear cells (PBMCs), sampled at new diagnosis, from a patient treated with antithyroid drugs. This receptor was obtained from a man aged 30 to 45 with Graves disease. The chain joins TRBV30 to TRBJ2-5; D possibly corresponds to TRBD1 (5 bases). CDR3 sequence reads: CAWQDDRQETQYF. The CDR3 DNA reads TGTGCCTGGCAAGATGACAGACAAGAGACCCAGTACTTC.